The clone carrying this T cell receptor beta chain came up many times. What it binds is unknown. TCRdb called the 5' RACE reads again in MiXCR, with one record for every CDR3 protein. The sample has around 680,000 distinct CDR3 sequences; around 8.3% are singletons. Between the trimmed V and J ends, which lost 7 bases and 1 base, there was a span of 4 bases. The germline gives CDR1 SQVTM, CDR2 ANQGSEA. This CDR3 is 10 amino acids long. This entry belongs to a study of identical twins. Notes on the study in general: Twins' surplus sharing was weaker for beta out-of-frame sequences.

These data were also filed under a second study, of yellow fever vaccine responses in identical twins. From that study: The T cell response to vaccination in identical twins was reportedly partly convergent and partly personalized.

The chain links TRBV29-1 to TRBJ1-1; no clear D. Sequenced material: PBMCs. This TCR was recovered from a woman aged 18-29 years in good health. Written as DNA, the CDR3 is TGCAGCGGGACGAACACTGAAGCTTTCTTT. Protein: CSGTNTEAFF. The full variable domain, completed using reference TRBV29-1 and TRBJ1-1, is SAVISQKPSRDICQRGTSLTIQCQVDSQVTMMFWYRQQPGQSLTLIATANQGSEATYESGFVIDKFPISRPNLTFSTLTVSNMSPEDSSIYLCSGTNTEAFFGQGTRLTVV.